A single sample is the source of the 6 T cell receptor beta chains below, sequenced in a study of shared clonotypes between healthy human individuals. TCRdb's table, derived via immunoSEQ multiplex PCR, lists solely in-frame clones and lacks some. The sample holds around 2.5 million clones; 80% to 95% are singletons and the top ten take 0.36%. The sequenced sample consisted of naive CD4+ T cells from PBMCs. Regarding subset: CD45RA+ positively selected. The receptors come from a man between 18 and 35 years old in good health. Some clones in this sample may be carry-over from other donors' samples.

The chain links TRBV5-4 to TRBJ2-5; TRBD2 is a possible D gene (6 bases). This CDR3 is built from 13 residues. From germline, CDR1 is SGHNT and CDR2 YYREEE (reference sequence). V was clipped by 3 bases and J by 2 bases, with 8 bases between them. Here the CDR3 reads CASSSGAQETQYF. CDR3 in DNA: TGTGCCAGCAGCTCGGGAGCACAAGAGACCCAGTACTTC.

The V call is TRBV7-8, the J call TRBJ2-7, with unresolved D. Germline assignment: CDR1 SGHVS and CDR2 FQNEAQ. V lost 1 base, J lost 0 bases, and 10 bases lay in between. The CDR3 length is 15 residues. CDR3 residues: CASSLGGKSSYEQYF. In DNA form, the CDR3 reads TGTGCCAGCAGCTTAGGGGGAAAAAGCTCCTACGAGCAGTACTTC.

The chain is built from TRBV5-1 and TRBJ1-1, with a possible D match to TRBD1 (6 bases). The length of the CDR3 is 13 residues. CDR1 and CDR2 (germline): SGHRS, YFSETQ. V was trimmed by 7 bases and J by 1 base, leaving 11 bases between them. CDR3 nucleotide sequence: TGCGCCAGCGCTGGACAGACGAACACTGAAGCTTTCTTT. It codes for CASAGQTNTEAFF.

CDR3 protein: CASSLRIAGGMTDTQYF. CDR3 bases: TGTGCCAGCAGCCTGAGAATAGCGGGAGGAATGACAGATACGCAGTATTTT. This rearrangement joins TRBV7-2 to TRBJ2-3; 10 bases fit TRBD2. V gave up 5 bases and J gave up 3 bases; unmatched junction bases: 11. There are 17 residues in the CDR3. The germline CDR1 and CDR2 sequences are SGHTA and FQGNSA.

This clone was detected only once. The rearrangement joins TRBV19 to TRBJ2-7, with D tentatively TRBD1 or TRBD2 (7 bases each). V shed 5 bases and J shed 4 bases, with 12 bases lying between them. CDR1 is LNHDA, CDR2 SQIVND, per germline (reference sequence). The CDR3 sequence is 13 residues long. The CDR3 region is CASSFQGGYEQYF. The DNA for the CDR3 is TGTGCCAGTAGTTTCCAGGGGGGGTACGAGCAGTACTTC.

The chain combines TRBV5-1 with TRBJ2-3, with 13 positions matching TRBD2. Germline V gene lookup returns CDR1 SGHRS and CDR2 YFSETQ. The CDR3 spans 16 residues. Germline trimming cut 4 bases from V and 5 bases from J; bases unmatched to any gene: 7. DNA of the CDR3: TGCGCCAGCAGCCCCGGACTAGCGGGAGACGGAGATACGCAGTATTTT. This encodes CASSPGLAGDGDTQYF.